The 4 T cell receptor beta chains in this list originate from one sample, sequenced in a study of early T cells in non-severe SARS-CoV-2 infection. TCRdb fed the 5' RACE reads into MiXCR, producing one record per CDR3 protein. The table has more than 70,000 distinct CDR3 sequences, over 9% seen once; the top ten hold about 11%. The source was whole blood, collected at baseline. The receptor source for this set is an adult who was a healthcare worker with PCR-confirmed SARS-CoV-2 infection or an uninfected control (not recorded which).

The chain couples TRBV7-2 to TRBJ2-3, with 9 nucleotides matching TRBD2. The junction had 2 bases not matched to a gene; V was cut back by 2 bases and J by 2 bases. This CDR3 is 15 amino acids long. Germline values: CDR1 SGHTA, CDR2 FQGNSA. The CDR3 bases are TGTGCCAGCAGCTTAAGACTAGCGGACACAGATACGCAGTATTTT. It encodes CASSLRLADTDTQYF.

This clonotype was observed a handful of times. The gene calls are TRBV7-6 and TRBJ2-3, with D perhaps TRBD1 (7 bases). The V end lost 5 bases, the J end lost 3 bases, and 18 bases lay between the germline ends. The CDR3 has 16 residues. CDR1 is SGHVS, CDR2 FNYEAQ, per germline. CDR3 sequence (DNA): TGTGCCAGCAGCGACATACCCCAGGGGGGAACAGATACGCAGTATTTT. As protein: CASSDIPQGGTDTQYF.

In its sample, this clonotype was seen many times. The J gene is TRBJ2-3, the V gene TRBV5-1; 9 bases align to TRBD1. V was clipped by 1 base and J by 6 bases; unmatched bases: 9. The CDR3 contains 16 residues. Germline loops: CDR1 SGHRS, CDR2 YFSETQ. The CDR3 reads CASSLKTTGGVDTQYF. CDR3 coding DNA: TGCGCCAGCAGCTTGAAGACGACAGGGGGAGTGGATACGCAGTATTTT. The full variable domain, in which reference TRBV5-1 and TRBJ2-3 provide the parts outside the CDR3, is KAGVTQTPRYLIKTRGQQVTLSCSPISGHRSVSWYQQTPGQGLQFLFEYFSETQRNKGNFPGRFSGRQFSNSRSEMNVSTLELGDSALYLCASSLKTTGGVDTQYFGPGTRLTVL.

This clonotype was counted a few times. The gene calls are TRBV7-2 and TRBJ2-2, with D unresolved. V dropped 8 bases and J dropped 2 bases, with 12 bases sitting between them. The CDR3 contains 14 residues. CDR1 and CDR2 (germline): SGHTA, FQGNSA. The CDR3: CASAPFTNTGELFF. The CDR3 coding sequence is TGTGCCAGCGCCCCATTCACTAACACCGGGGAGCTGTTTTTT.